This TCR beta chain came from a study of T cell changes during pregnancy in multiple sclerosis. Per germline, CDR1 MNHEY and CDR2 SMNVEV (reference sequence). V lost 8 bases and J lost 0; bases outside the gene matches: 6. The CDR3 runs to 14 residues. Clones were sequenced by immunoSEQ multiplex PCR, and TCRdb holds only the in-frame ones, with some missing. The sample yields fewer than 45,000 clones, 90% seen once. This chain joins TRBV27 and TRBJ2-5; 7 bases align to TRBD2. This clonotype originated in a female donor with multiple sclerosis, enrolled in a pregnancy study. The input for sequencing was CD8+ T cells from peripheral blood mononuclear cells, taken in the first trimester of pregnancy. In DNA form, the CDR3 reads TGTGCCAGCTCGGGGCTAGCGGACCAAGAGACCCAGTACTTC. It specifies CASSGLADQETQYF.